This T cell receptor (beta chain) came from a study of blood T cell repertoires in COVID-19. CDR3 length: 15 amino acids. With 3 bases removed from V and 0 bases from J, the gap between germline ends came to 8 bases. Germline values: CDR1 SGHVS, CDR2 FQNEAQ. Produced via immunoSEQ multiplex PCR; TCRdb's table is partial and in-frame only. The table lists 120,000 to 150,000 clones, about 83% of them singletons. This TCR was sampled from a woman aged 40-49 years with acute or convalescent COVID-19. What was sequenced was peripheral blood. The chain couples TRBV7-8 to TRBJ1-4; the D is unclear. CDR3 nucleotide sequence: TGTGCCAGCAGCTTCAGAGGAACAACTAATGAAAAACTGTTTTTT. Its translation is CASSFRGTTNEKLFF.